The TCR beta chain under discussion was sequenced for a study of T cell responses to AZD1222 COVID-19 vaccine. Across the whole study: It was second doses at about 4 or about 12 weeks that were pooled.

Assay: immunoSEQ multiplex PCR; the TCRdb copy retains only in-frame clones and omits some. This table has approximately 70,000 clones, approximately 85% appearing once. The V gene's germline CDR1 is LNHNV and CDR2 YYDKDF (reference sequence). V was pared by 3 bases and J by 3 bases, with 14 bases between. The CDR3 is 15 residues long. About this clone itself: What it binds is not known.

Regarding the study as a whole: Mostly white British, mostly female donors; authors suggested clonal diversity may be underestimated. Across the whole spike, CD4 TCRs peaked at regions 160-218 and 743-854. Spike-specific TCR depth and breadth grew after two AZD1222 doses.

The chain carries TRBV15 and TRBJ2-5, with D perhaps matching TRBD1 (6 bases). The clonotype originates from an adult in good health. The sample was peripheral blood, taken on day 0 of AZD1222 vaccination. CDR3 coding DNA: TGTGCCACCAGCAGCGGAATGGACAGCAAAGAGACCCAGTACTTC. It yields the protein CATSSGMDSKETQYF.